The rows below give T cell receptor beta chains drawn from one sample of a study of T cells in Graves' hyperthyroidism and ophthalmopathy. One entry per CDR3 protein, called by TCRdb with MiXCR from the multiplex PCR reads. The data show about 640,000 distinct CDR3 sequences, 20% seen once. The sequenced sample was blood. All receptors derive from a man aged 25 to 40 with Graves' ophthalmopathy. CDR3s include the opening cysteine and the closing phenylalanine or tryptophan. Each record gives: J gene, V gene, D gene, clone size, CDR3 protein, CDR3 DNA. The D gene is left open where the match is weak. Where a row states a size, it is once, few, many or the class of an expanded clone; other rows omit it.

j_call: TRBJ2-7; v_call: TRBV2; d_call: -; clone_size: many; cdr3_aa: CASSERRYSGYEQYF; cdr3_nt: TGTGCCAGCAGTGAGAGGAGGTACTCGGGGTACGAGCAGTACTTC
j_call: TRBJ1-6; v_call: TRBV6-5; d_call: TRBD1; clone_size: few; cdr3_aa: CASSYSVVSRTGLSPLHF; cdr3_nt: TGTGCCAGCAGTTACTCGGTGGTGTCACGGACAGGGTTGTCACCCCTCCACTTT
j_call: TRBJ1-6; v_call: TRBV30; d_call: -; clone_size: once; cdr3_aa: CAWSNPVWRGPPLHF; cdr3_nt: TGTGCCTGGAGTAACCCCGTATGGCGGGGACCACCCCTCCACTTT
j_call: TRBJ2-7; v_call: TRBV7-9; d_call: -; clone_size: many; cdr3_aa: CASSVEGGEQYF; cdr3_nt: TGTGCCAGCAGCGTCGAGGGGGGAGAGCAGTACTTC
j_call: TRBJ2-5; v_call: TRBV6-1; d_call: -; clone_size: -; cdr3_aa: CASTEGPQETQYF; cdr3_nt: TGTGCCAGCACCGAGGGCCCGCAAGAGACCCAGTACTTC
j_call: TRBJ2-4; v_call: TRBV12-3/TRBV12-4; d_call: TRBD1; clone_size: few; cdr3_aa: CASSRNRDREYIQYF; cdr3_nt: TGTGCCAGCAGTCGTAACCGGGACAGGGAATACATTCAGTACTTC
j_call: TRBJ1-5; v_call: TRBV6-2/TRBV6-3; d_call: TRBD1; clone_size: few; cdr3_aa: CASSYSGQGRLPQHF; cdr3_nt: TGTGCCAGCAGTTACTCGGGACAGGGAAGGCTGCCCCAGCATTTT
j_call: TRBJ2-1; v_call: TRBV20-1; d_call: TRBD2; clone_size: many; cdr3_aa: CSARGTSGSSYNEQFF; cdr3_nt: TGCAGTGCTAGGGGGACTAGCGGGAGCTCCTACAATGAGCAGTTCTTC
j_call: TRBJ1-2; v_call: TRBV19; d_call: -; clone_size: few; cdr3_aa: CASTRANYGYTF; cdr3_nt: TGTGCCAGTACGCGGGCTAACTATGGCTACACCTTC
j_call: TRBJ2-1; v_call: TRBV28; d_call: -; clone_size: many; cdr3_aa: CASSPHGVFDEQFF; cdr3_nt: TGTGCCAGCAGTCCCCACGGAGTTTTCGATGAGCAGTTCTTC
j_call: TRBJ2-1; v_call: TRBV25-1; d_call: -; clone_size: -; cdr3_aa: CASSKDSVSYNEQFF; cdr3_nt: TGTGCCAGCAGTAAGGACAGTGTCTCCTACAATGAGCAGTTCTTC
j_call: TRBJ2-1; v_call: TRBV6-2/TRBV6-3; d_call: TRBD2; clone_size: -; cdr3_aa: CASSYLYTTSGSGDEQFF; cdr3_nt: TGTGCCAGCAGTTACCTATATACGACTAGCGGGAGTGGGGATGAGCAGTTCTTC
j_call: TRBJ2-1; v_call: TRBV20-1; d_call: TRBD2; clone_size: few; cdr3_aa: CSALPLGLAGEKAYNEQFF; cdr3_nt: TGCAGTGCTCTTCCGCTAGGACTAGCGGGAGAGAAAGCCTACAATGAGCAGTTCTTC
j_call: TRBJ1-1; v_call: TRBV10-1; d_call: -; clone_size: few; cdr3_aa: CASSESVHTNTEAFF; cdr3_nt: TGCGCCAGCAGTGAGTCGGTACATACGAACACTGAAGCTTTCTTT
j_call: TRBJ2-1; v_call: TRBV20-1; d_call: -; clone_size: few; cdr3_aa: CSAAFPLQGGFHEQFF; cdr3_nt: TGCAGTGCCGCGTTCCCCTTACAGGGAGGGTTCCATGAGCAGTTCTTC
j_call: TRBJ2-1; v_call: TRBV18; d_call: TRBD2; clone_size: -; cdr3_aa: CASSPFGTSRTNEQFF; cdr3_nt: TGTGCCAGCTCACCGTTCGGGACTAGCAGGACCAATGAGCAGTTCTTC
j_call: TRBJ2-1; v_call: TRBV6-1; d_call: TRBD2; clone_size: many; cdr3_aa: CASSGGGDTNEQFF; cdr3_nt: TGTGCCAGCAGTGGGGGGGGGGATACCAATGAGCAGTTCTTC
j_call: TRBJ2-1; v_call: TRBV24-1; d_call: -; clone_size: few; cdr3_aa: CATSEQYNEQFF; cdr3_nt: TGTGCCACCAGTGAACAGTACAATGAGCAGTTCTTC
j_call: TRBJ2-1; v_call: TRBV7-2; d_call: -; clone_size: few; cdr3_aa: CASSSTGGRLYNEQFF; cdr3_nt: TGTGCCAGCAGCTCCACAGGTGGGAGGCTTTACAATGAGCAGTTCTTC
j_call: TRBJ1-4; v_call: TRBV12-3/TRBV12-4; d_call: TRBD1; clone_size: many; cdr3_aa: CASSSDRGIANEKLFF; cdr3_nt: TGTGCCAGCAGTTCCGACAGGGGGATCGCTAATGAAAAACTGTTTTTT
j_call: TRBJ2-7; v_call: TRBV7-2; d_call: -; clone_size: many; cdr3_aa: CASSTQPGPLGEQYF; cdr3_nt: TGTGCCAGCAGCACCCAACCGGGACCCCTCGGGGAGCAGTACTTC
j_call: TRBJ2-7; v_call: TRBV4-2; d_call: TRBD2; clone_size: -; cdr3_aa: CASSQIGTSGSYEQYF; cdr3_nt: TGTGCCAGCAGCCAAATTGGGACTAGCGGGAGTTACGAGCAGTACTTC
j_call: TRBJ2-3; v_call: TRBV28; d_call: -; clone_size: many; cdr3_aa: CASSWLALSTDTQYF; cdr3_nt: TGTGCCAGCAGTTGGTTAGCGTTGAGCACAGATACGCAGTATTTT
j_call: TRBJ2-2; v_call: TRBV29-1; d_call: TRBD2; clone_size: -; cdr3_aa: CSVVTGAGGLNTGELFF; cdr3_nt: TGCAGCGTTGTTACGGGAGCGGGAGGGCTGAACACCGGGGAGCTGTTTTTT
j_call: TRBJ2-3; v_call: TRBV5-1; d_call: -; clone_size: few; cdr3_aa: CASTSGTSGTDTQYF; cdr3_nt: TGCGCCAGCACTTCCGGGACATCTGGCACAGATACGCAGTATTTT
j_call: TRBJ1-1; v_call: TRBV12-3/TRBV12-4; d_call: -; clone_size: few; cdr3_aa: CASSFSGSTEAFF; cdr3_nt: TGTGCCAGCAGTTTCTCAGGGAGCACTGAAGCTTTCTTT
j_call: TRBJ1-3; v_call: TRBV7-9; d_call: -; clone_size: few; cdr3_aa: CASTISGEGAGNTIYF; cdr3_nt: TGTGCCAGCACCATATCCGGGGAAGGTGCTGGAAACACCATATATTTT
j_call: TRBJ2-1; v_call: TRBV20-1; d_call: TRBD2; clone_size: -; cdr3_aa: CSARDPGGSGNEQFF; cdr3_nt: TGCAGTGCTAGAGATCCTGGCGGGAGTGGGAATGAGCAGTTCTTC
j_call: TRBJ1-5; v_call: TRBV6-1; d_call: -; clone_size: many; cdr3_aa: CASSGGIRVTSNQPQHF; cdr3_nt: TGTGCCAGCAGTGGCGGTATCAGAGTCACAAGCAATCAGCCCCAGCATTTT
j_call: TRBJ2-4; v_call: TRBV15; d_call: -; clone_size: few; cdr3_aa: CATSREGFSADLAKNIQYF; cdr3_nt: TGTGCCACCAGCAGAGAGGGGTTTAGCGCCGATTTAGCCAAAAACATTCAGTACTTC
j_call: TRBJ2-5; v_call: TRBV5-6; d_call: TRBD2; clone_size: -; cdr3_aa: CASSWGTSGNQETQYF; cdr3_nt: TGTGCCAGCAGCTGGGGGACTAGCGGGAACCAAGAGACCCAGTACTTC
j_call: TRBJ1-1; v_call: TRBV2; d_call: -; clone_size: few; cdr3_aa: CASRKEGGRTEAFF; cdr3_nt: TGTGCCAGCAGGAAGGAGGGAGGGCGCACTGAAGCTTTCTTT
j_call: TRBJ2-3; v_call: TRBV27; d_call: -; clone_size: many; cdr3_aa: CASSPLRGRDTQYF; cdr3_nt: TGTGCCAGCAGTCCCCTTCGGGGCCGGGATACGCAGTATTTT
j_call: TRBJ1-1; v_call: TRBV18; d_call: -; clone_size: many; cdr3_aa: CASSPPQGSLNTEAFF; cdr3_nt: TGTGCCAGCTCACCGCCGCAGGGGTCACTGAACACTGAAGCTTTCTTT
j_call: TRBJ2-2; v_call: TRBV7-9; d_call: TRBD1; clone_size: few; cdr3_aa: CASSSRQGINTGELFF; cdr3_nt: TGTGCCAGCAGCTCCCGACAGGGCATTAACACCGGGGAGCTGTTTTTT
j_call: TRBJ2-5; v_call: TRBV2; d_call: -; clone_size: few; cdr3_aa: CASRWVDTRRETQYF; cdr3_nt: TGTGCCAGCCGGTGGGTGGACACCCGACGAGAAACCCAGTACTTC
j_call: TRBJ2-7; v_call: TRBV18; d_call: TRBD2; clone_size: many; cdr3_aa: CASSASGGSYEQYF; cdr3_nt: TGTGCCAGCTCTGCCTCGGGGGGCTCCTACGAGCAGTACTTC
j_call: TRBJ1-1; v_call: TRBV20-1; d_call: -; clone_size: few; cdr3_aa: CSAHPNMNTEAFF; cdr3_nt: TGCAGTGCCCACCCCAACATGAACACTGAAGCTTTCTTT
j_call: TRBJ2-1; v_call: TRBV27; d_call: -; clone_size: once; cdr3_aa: CASRALAEYNEQFF; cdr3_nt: TGTGCCAGCAGGGCATTAGCGGAATACAATGAGCAGTTCTTC
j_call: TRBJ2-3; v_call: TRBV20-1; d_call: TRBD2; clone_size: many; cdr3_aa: CSARPTAGETDTQYF; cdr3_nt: TGCAGTGCTAGACCAACGGCGGGAGAGACAGATACGCAGTATTTT
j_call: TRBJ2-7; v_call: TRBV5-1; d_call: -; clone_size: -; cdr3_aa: CASSTGVTDEQYF; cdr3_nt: TGCGCCAGCAGCACGGGGGTAACCGACGAGCAGTACTTC
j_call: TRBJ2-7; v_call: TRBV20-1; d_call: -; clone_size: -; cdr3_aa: CSARDHHSALYEQYF; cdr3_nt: TGCAGTGCTAGAGATCATCACAGCGCCCTCTACGAGCAGTACTTC
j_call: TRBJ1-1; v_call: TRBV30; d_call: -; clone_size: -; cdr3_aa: CAWSGDQLSPQAFF; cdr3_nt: TGTGCCTGGAGTGGGGACCAACTATCCCCTCAAGCTTTCTTT
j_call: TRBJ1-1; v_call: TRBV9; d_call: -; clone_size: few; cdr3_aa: CASSVERVGTEAFF; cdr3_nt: TGTGCCAGCAGCGTCGAGAGGGTCGGCACTGAAGCTTTCTTT
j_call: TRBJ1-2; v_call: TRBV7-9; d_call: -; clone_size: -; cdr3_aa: CASSFGQNNYGYTF; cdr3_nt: TGTGCCAGCAGCTTCGGACAGAATAACTATGGCTACACCTTC
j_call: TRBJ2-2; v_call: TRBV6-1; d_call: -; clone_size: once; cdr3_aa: CASSPGFGELFF; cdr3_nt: TGTGCCAGCAGCCCAGGTTTCGGGGAGCTGTTTTTT
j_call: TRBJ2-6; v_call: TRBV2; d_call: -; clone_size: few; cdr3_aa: CASGASLSGANVLTF; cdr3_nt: TGTGCCAGCGGGGCCTCTCTGTCTGGGGCCAACGTCCTGACTTTC
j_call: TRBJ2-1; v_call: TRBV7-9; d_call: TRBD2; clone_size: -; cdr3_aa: CASRPPAGGPNEQFF; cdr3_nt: TGTGCCAGCAGGCCGCCCGCGGGAGGTCCCAATGAGCAGTTCTTC
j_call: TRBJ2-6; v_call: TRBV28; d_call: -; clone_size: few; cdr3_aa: CASAEPGANVLTF; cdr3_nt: TGTGCCAGTGCTGAACCTGGGGCCAACGTCCTGACTTTC
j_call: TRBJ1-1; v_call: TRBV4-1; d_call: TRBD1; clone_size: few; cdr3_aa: CASRVQGGTEAFF; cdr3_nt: TGCGCCAGCAGGGTACAGGGGGGCACTGAAGCTTTCTTT
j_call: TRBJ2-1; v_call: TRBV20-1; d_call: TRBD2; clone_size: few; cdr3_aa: CSAGLAGGYNEQFF; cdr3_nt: TGCAGTGCTGGACTAGCGGGAGGTTACAATGAGCAGTTCTTC
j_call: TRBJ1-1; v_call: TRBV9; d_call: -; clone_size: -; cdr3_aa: CASSHSKTLNTEAFF; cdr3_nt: TGTGCCAGCAGCCACTCGAAGACCTTGAACACTGAAGCTTTCTTT
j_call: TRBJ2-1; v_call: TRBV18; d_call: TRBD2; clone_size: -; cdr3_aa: CASSPKRGSSYNEQFF; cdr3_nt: TGTGCCAGCTCACCAAAGCGGGGGAGCTCCTACAATGAGCAGTTCTTC
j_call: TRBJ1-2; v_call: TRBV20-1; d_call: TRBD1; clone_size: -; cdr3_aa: CSATTGGDYGYTF; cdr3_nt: TGCAGTGCTACGACAGGGGGGGACTATGGCTACACCTTC
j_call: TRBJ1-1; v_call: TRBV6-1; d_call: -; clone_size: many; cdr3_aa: CASSESLGDTEAFF; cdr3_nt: TGTGCCAGCAGTGAGAGCCTGGGAGACACTGAAGCTTTCTTT
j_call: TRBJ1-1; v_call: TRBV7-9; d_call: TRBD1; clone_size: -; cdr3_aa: CASSGDRGGEAFF; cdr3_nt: TGTGCCAGCAGCGGGGACAGGGGTGGTGAAGCTTTCTTT
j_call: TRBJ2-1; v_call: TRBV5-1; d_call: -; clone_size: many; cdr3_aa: CASSLSDYNEQFF; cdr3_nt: TGTGCCAGCAGTTTGTCAGACTACAATGAGCAGTTCTTC